This record covers a single T cell receptor (beta chain). No antigen is known for it. This sample was taken from a study of T cell repertoires in cytomegalovirus infection. Background on the study: Well-studied HLA-B-restricted CMV epitopes were used in the study alongside recently identified HLA-C-restricted ones. Findings and limits, study-wide: CMV-specific HLA-C-restricted TCR beta clonotypes dominated the ex vivo response.

TCRdb passed the reads through MiXCR, listing each CDR3 protein once. The table has approximately 390,000 distinct CDR3 sequences, about 32% seen once; the top ten hold approximately 12%. V lost 1 base and J lost 3; bases outside the gene matches: 3. The CDR3 has 14 residues. J is TRBJ2-7 and V is TRBV12-3 or TRBV12-4; 7 bases align to TRBD2. The TCR comes from a human donor in good health (CMV status not recorded). Some clones in this sample may be carry-over from other donors' samples. Specimen: cultured PBMCs, collected from culture after CMV antigen stimulation. The CDR3 here is CASSLGAGVYEQYV. DNA of the CDR3: TGTGCCAGCAGTTTAGGGGCGGGAGTCTACGAGCAGTACGTC.